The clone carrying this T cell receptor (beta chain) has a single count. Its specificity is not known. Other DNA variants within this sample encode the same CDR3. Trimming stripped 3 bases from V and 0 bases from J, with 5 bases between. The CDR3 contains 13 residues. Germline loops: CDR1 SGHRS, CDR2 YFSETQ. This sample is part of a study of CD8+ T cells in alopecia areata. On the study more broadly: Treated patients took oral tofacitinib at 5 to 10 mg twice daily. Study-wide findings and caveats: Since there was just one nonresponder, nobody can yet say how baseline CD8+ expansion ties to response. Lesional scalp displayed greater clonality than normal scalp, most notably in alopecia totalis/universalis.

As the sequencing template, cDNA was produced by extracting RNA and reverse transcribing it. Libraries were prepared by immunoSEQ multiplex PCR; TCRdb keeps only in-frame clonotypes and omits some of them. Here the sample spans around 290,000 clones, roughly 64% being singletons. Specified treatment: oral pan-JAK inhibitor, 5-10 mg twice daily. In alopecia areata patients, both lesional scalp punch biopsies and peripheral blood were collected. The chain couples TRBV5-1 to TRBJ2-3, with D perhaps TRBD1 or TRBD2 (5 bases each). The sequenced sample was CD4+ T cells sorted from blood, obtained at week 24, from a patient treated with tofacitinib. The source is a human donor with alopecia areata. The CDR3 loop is CASSWDSTDTQYF. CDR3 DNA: TGCGCCAGCAGCTGGGACAGCACAGATACGCAGTATTTT.